This T cell receptor beta chain was retrieved from a study of blood T cell repertoires in COVID-19 (TCRdb year 2020). About the study as a whole: Collaborator samples came from the United States, Italy and Spain and covered acute and convalescent phases of COVID-19. The material from the prospective study consisted of cDNA or gDNA derived from T cells, B-cell-depleted T cells, or PBMCs. Subjects who had been exposed to COVID-19, were actively infected with it, or had recovered from it provided the deeply sampled blood TCRbeta repertoires that made up the dataset. A freely available public database, intended as a resource for researchers studying the immune response to SARS-CoV-2, is where the repertoires were released. Samples were obtained from the ongoing ImmuneRACE study (first 160 participants) and from about 1,300 subjects provided by 6 global collaborators. Nearly every sample came with metadata listing a de-identified subject ID, COVID-19 status, age in years and sex. Where available, HLA class I and class II types were taken from metadata supplied by the sample provider and were not determined by assay-based typing. On the study overall, not on this receptor specifically: Clinical and demographic metadata were provided uncurated, with the amount varying by source and participant.

A note on this clone: Its antigen is currently not known. Base qualities are not recorded, but no much larger clone differs from it by a single base.

The immunoSEQ Assay, a bias-controlled multiplex PCR, was used to amplify TCRbeta CDR3 regions from genomic DNA. On the study's bioinformatics: Nucleated cell counts per sample were estimated from amplification of reference gene primers within the assay. Sequence reads were collapsed and filtered to measure the absolute abundance of every unique TCRbeta CDR3 rearrangement. For each sample, productive Simpson clonality was calculated by taking the square root of Simpson's diversity index across productive rearrangements. TCRdb limited this immuneACCESS table to in-frame rearrangements with V and J called. A share of clones is missing; checked studies link under half to unresolved V genes, and the rest is unexplained. That table supplies the V and J calls and clone size; D and trimming were determined from the DNA. The sample contains 160,000 or so clones, 90% of them found a single time. The ten largest clonotypes hold over 15% of the sample.

Whole blood was collected in K2EDTA tubes by collaborating institutions according to the institutions' own protocols. For TCRbeta analysis, collaborators shipped samples in one of three forms: frozen whole blood, isolated PBMCs, or DNA extracted from either of those sample types. The sequenced sample was peripheral blood. The receptor's source is a man in his 60s with active or convalescent COVID-19.

The sequenced DNA is TGCGCCAGCAGCGGCTTACAGGGATCTAATGAAAAACTGTTTTTT. This encodes CASSGLQGSNEKLFF. The chain is assembled from TRBV5-1 and TRBJ1-4; TRBD1 is a weak D gene call, 6 bases matching. For CDR1 and CDR2, the germline V gene lists SGHRS and YFSETQ. At the junction V is shortened by 4 bases and J by 3 bases, with 13 bases in between. From the cysteine up to the phenylalanine, the CDR3 has a length of 15 residues. Solely the CDR3 DNA is kept, with 45 bases framed from the first base.